These T cell receptor beta chains were read from a single sample in a study of CD8 T cells in ankylosing spondylitis. In TCRdb, the 5' RACE reads were re-called with MiXCR into one record per CDR3 protein. The repertoire consists of some 140,000 distinct CDR3 sequences, with 15% to 20% occurring once and the leading ten covering approximately 30%. The source material was blood, either unsorted or a sorted T cell fraction (not recorded which). The receptors shown here come from a male donor with ankylosing spondylitis. The CDR3 runs from the conserved cysteine through the conserved F or W. A D gene is named only where the DNA matches it firmly. Clone size is given for some rows only: seen once, a few or many times, or a class if the clone is expanded.

D	size	V	J	CDR3	DNA
NA	few	TRBV7-9	TRBJ1-3	CASLAAGNTIYF	TGTGCCAGCTTGGCAGCAGGAAACACCATATATTTT
NA	NA	TRBV12-3/TRBV12-4	TRBJ2-7	CASSPPGSAAYEQYF	TGTGCCAGCAGTCCGCCGGGTTCCGCGGCCTACGAGCAGTACTTC
NA	NA	TRBV7-4	TRBJ1-2	CASSPDGHGYTF	TGTGCCAGCAGCCCAGACGGACATGGCTACACCTTC
NA	NA	TRBV5-1	TRBJ2-3	CASRTPDLRDTQYF	TGCGCCAGCAGGACTCCCGACCTCAGGGATACGCAGTATTTT
NA	NA	TRBV9	TRBJ1-2	CASSVGSVGGYTF	TGTGCCAGCAGCGTAGGGTCGGTTGGGGGCTACACCTTC
NA	NA	TRBV12-3/TRBV12-4	TRBJ1-1	CAWSVGTEAFF	TGTGCCTGGTCGGTCGGCACTGAAGCTTTCTTT
NA	few	TRBV24-1	TRBJ2-1	CATSDSGPTEQFF	TGTGCCACCAGTGACTCAGGACCCACCGAGCAGTTCTTC
NA	few	TRBV12-3/TRBV12-4	TRBJ2-3	CASSPNTGSTDTQYF	TGTGCCAGCAGCCCTAACACAGGTAGCACAGATACGCAGTATTTT
TRBD2	NA	TRBV27	TRBJ2-3	CATLGASGRRGPDTQYF	TGTGCCACCCTAGGCGCTAGCGGGAGAAGAGGCCCAGATACGCAGTATTTT
TRBD1	many	TRBV6-2/TRBV6-3	TRBJ2-7	CASTTWTGDYEQYF	TGTGCCAGCACTACCTGGACAGGGGACTACGAGCAGTACTTC
TRBD2	few	TRBV11-2	TRBJ2-7	CASSLPQGGRRTSGKYEQYF	TGTGCCAGCAGCTTACCTCAGGGGGGTCGGAGGACTAGCGGGAAATACGAGCAGTACTTC
NA	many	TRBV5-1	TRBJ2-1	CASSLAEGGDSYNEQFF	TGCGCCAGCAGCTTGGCCGAGGGGGGGGACTCCTACAATGAGCAGTTCTTC
TRBD1	many	TRBV20-1	TRBJ2-7	CSAESGQGNYEQYF	TGCAGTGCTGAGTCGGGACAGGGAAACTACGAGCAGTACTTC
NA	few	TRBV27	TRBJ2-1	CASIKGGNPYNEQFF	TGTGCCAGCATAAAAGGGGGGAACCCATACAATGAGCAGTTCTTC
NA	NA	TRBV7-8	TRBJ1-5	CASSSTNQPQHF	TGTGCCAGCAGCTCCACTAATCAGCCCCAGCATTTT
TRBD1	NA	TRBV9	TRBJ1-2	CASSVDRGFGYTF	TGTGCCAGCAGCGTAGACAGGGGTTTTGGCTACACCTTC
NA	few	TRBV4-2	TRBJ2-7	CASSQVAQGPYEQYF	TGTGCCAGCAGCCAGGTTGCCCAGGGACCCTACGAGCAGTACTTC
NA	few	TRBV9	TRBJ2-3	CASSVVGQTSTDTQYF	TGTGCCAGCAGCGTAGTGGGCCAGACGAGCACAGATACGCAGTATTTT
TRBD2	NA	TRBV5-4	TRBJ2-1	CASSSGLASYNEQFF	TGTGCCAGCAGCTCGGGACTAGCGAGCTACAATGAGCAGTTCTTC
TRBD2	NA	TRBV7-2	TRBJ2-3	CASSLAHYPAGGPLDTQYF	TGTGCCAGCAGCTTAGCCCACTACCCGGCGGGAGGGCCGTTAGATACGCAGTATTTT
TRBD1	NA	TRBV5-4	TRBJ1-2	CASSFKGQGPLYGYTF	TGTGCCAGCAGCTTTAAGGGACAGGGCCCTCTTTATGGCTACACCTTC
NA	NA	TRBV24-1	TRBJ1-1	CATSDRDREAFF	TGTGCCACCAGTGACAGGGACCGTGAAGCTTTCTTT
TRBD1	few	TRBV7-2	TRBJ2-7	CASSSLGQGYEQYF	TGTGCCAGCAGCTCTCTGGGACAGGGCTACGAGCAGTACTTC
TRBD2	NA	TRBV29-1	TRBJ2-7	CSVYAGERYEQYF	TGCAGCGTTTATGCGGGAGAAAGGTACGAGCAGTACTTC
TRBD1	once	TRBV20-1	TRBJ1-6	CSARDSPSYNSPLHF	TGCAGTGCCCGGGACAGCCCATCCTATAATTCACCCCTCCACTTT
TRBD2	few	TRBV20-1	TRBJ2-1	CSAEKGREGYNEQFF	TGCAGTGCGGAAAAGGGGAGGGAGGGGTACAATGAGCAGTTCTTC
TRBD2	NA	TRBV14	TRBJ2-1	CASSQEALAGANEQFF	TGTGCCAGCAGCCAAGAAGCACTAGCGGGAGCTAATGAGCAGTTCTTC
NA	NA	TRBV28	TRBJ2-1	CASSPPLSGNEQFF	TGTGCCAGCAGTCCGCCCTTAAGCGGCAATGAGCAGTTCTTC
NA	NA	TRBV27	TRBJ2-7	CASSLYGETYYEQYF	TGTGCCAGCAGTTTATATGGGGAGACTTACTACGAGCAGTACTTC
TRBD1	NA	TRBV9	TRBJ2-4	CASSATGYENIQYF	TGTGCCAGCAGCGCGACAGGGTACGAAAACATTCAGTACTTC
TRBD2	few	TRBV2	TRBJ2-7	CASRGLAGPYEQYF	TGTGCCAGCAGGGGACTAGCGGGGCCCTACGAGCAGTACTTC
NA	NA	TRBV5-6	TRBJ2-5	CASSSPRKETQYF	TGTGCCAGCAGCTCGCCTAGGAAAGAGACCCAGTACTTC
NA	few	TRBV25-1	TRBJ2-7	CASRGKGGEQYF	TGTGCCAGCAGAGGCAAGGGCGGCGAGCAGTACTTC
NA	NA	TRBV28	TRBJ1-1	CASTLWVANTEAFF	TGTGCCAGCACATTATGGGTCGCGAACACTGAAGCTTTCTTT
NA	many	TRBV29-1	TRBJ2-1	CSAPGPYNEQFF	TGCAGCGCCCCGGGGCCCTACAATGAGCAGTTCTTC
NA	NA	TRBV9	TRBJ2-7	CPSSAYRVAYEQYF	TGTCCCAGCAGCGCTTACAGGGTTGCCTACGAGCAGTACTTC
TRBD1	few	TRBV19	TRBJ2-3	CASRRDSVSTDTQYF	TGTGCCAGTAGAAGGGACAGCGTCAGCACAGATACGCAGTATTTT
NA	few	TRBV11-2	TRBJ2-1	CASSFWDEQFF	TGTGCCAGCAGCTTTTGGGATGAGCAGTTCTTC
NA	NA	TRBV6-5	TRBJ2-7	CASSYSNGHRYEQYF	TGTGCCAGCAGTTACTCGAACGGCCACCGCTACGAGCAGTACTTC
TRBD2	NA	TRBV7-9	TRBJ2-5	CASSSAGGEETQYF	TGTGCCAGCAGCTCGGCGGGAGGGGAGGAGACCCAGTACTTC
TRBD1	NA	TRBV27	TRBJ2-2	CASSSRGGSPTGELFF	TGTGCCAGCAGTTCCCGAGGGGGCAGTCCCACCGGGGAGCTGTTTTTT
TRBD1	few	TRBV7-3	TRBJ2-3	CACSAQGGQDTQYF	TGTGCTTGCAGCGCACAGGGGGGCCAAGATACGCAGTATTTT
NA	few	TRBV4-1	TRBJ2-7	CASSQAVLYEQYF	TGCGCCAGCAGCCAAGCGGTCCTCTACGAGCAGTACTTC
TRBD2	NA	TRBV4-1	TRBJ2-2	CASSLLAGGPVVGELFF	TGCGCCAGCAGCCTACTAGCGGGAGGGCCTGTGGTCGGGGAGCTGTTTTTT
TRBD2	NA	TRBV6-2/TRBV6-3	TRBJ2-7	CASNIPSGGIYEQYF	TGTGCCAGCAACATCCCTAGCGGGGGGATCTACGAGCAGTACTTC
NA	few	TRBV6-6	TRBJ1-5	CASSISNQPQHF	TGTGCCAGCTCAATTAGCAATCAGCCCCAGCATTTT
TRBD1	few	TRBV24-1	TRBJ2-1	CATSEKDREDEQFF	TGTGCCACCAGTGAAAAGGACAGGGAGGATGAGCAGTTCTTC
TRBD1	few	TRBV28	TRBJ1-1	CASSFDRGLYTEAFF	TGTGCCAGCAGCTTCGACAGGGGGCTTTACACTGAAGCTTTCTTT
TRBD1	few	TRBV24-1	TRBJ2-5	CATSETGSQTQYF	TGTGCCACCAGTGAGACAGGGTCCCAGACCCAGTACTTC
NA	few	TRBV7-9	TRBJ1-1	CASSSRDADEAFF	TGTGCCAGCAGTTCCCGGGACGCAGATGAAGCTTTCTTT
NA	many	TRBV27	TRBJ2-1	CASGSTGIPNNEQFF	TGTGCCAGCGGAAGTACAGGGATTCCCAACAATGAGCAGTTCTTC
TRBD1	few	TRBV27	TRBJ2-1	CASSLGDRGEEQFF	TGTGCCAGCAGTTTAGGGGACAGGGGAGAGGAGCAGTTCTTC
NA	once	TRBV10-3	TRBJ2-7	CAISQGLLSYEQYF	TGTGCCATCAGCCAGGGACTCCTCTCCTACGAGCAGTACTTC
TRBD2	few	TRBV7-8	TRBJ2-1	CASSLGGGDYNEQFF	TGTGCCAGCAGCTTGGGGGGAGGGGACTACAATGAGCAGTTCTTC